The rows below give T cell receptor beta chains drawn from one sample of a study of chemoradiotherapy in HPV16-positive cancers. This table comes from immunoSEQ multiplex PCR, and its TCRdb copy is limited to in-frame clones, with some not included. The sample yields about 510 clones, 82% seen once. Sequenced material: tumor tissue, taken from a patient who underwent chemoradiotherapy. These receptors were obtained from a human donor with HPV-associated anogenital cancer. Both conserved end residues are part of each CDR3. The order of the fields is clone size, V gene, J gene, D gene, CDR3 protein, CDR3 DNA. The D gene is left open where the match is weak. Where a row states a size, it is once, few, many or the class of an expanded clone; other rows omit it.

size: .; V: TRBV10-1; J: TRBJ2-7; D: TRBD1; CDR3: CASSESTGGSLYEQYF; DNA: TGCGCCAGCAGTGAGTCGACAGGGGGTTCCCTCTACGAGCAGTACTTC
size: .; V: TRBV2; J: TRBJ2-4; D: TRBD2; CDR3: CATSGGGAGNIQYF; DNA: TGTGCCACCTCGGGGGGAGGGGCGGGAAACATTCAGTACTTC
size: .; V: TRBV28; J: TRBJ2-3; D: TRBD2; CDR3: CASTPGLAGGYDTQYF; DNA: TGTGCCAGCACCCCCGGACTAGCGGGAGGATACGATACGCAGTATTTT
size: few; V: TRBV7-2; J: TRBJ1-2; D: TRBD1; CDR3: CASSIRGRGYTF; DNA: TGTGCCAGCAGCATAAGGGGGCGCGGCTACACCTTC
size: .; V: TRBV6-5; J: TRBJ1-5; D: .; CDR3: CASRPDVGEKPQHF; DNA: TGTGCCAGCAGACCTGATGTGGGGGAAAAGCCCCAGCATTTT
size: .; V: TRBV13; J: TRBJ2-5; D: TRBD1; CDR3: CASSARQGAETQYF; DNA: TGTGCCAGCAGCGCGAGACAGGGGGCAGAGACCCAGTACTTC
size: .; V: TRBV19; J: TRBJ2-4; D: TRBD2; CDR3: CATTSGWNIQYF; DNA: TGTGCCACCACTAGCGGATGGAACATTCAGTACTTC
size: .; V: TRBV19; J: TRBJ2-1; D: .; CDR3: CASSIEGSGAPYNEQFF; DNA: TGTGCCAGTAGTATAGAGGGGAGCGGAGCCCCCTACAATGAGCAGTTCTTC
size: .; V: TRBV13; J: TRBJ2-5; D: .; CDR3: CASSSPMGLHQETQYF; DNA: TGTGCCAGCAGCTCACCAATGGGGCTCCACCAAGAGACCCAGTACTTC
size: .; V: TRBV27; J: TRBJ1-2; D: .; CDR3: CASSLSRGGLNGYTF; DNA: TGTGCCAGCAGTTTAAGCCGCGGGGGGTTAAATGGCTACACCTTC
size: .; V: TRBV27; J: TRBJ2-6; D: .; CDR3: CASTQGPIISGANVLTF; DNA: TGTGCCAGCACGCAGGGGCCCATAATCTCTGGGGCCAACGTCCTGACTTTC
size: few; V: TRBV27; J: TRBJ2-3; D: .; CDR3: CASSTLAGGGLDTQYF; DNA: TGTGCCAGCAGTACCCTAGCAGGGGGGGGTTTGGATACGCAGTATTTT
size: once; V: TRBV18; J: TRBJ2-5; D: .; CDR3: CASSPRQVQETQYF; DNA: TGTGCCAGCTCACCGAGGCAGGTCCAAGAGACCCAGTACTTC
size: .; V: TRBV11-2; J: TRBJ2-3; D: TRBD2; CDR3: CASSLGATGGQNTQYF; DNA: TGTGCCAGCAGCTTAGGAGCAACGGGGGGGCAGAATACGCAGTATTTT
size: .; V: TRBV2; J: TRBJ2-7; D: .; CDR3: CASRSDAYEQYF; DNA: TGTGCCAGCAGATCGGACGCCTACGAGCAGTACTTC
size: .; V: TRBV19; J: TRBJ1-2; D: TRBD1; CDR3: CASSIKDRMELRYGYTF; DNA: TGTGCCAGTAGTATAAAGGACAGGATGGAGCTACGCTATGGCTACACCTTC
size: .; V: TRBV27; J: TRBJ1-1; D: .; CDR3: CASSFWPVQNTEAFF; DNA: TGTGCCAGCAGTTTTTGGCCAGTCCAGAACACTGAAGCTTTCTTT
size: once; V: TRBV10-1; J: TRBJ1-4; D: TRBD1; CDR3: CASRVLTGVEGEKLFF; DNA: TGCGCCAGCAGAGTTCTCACAGGGGTTGAGGGTGAAAAACTGTTTTTT
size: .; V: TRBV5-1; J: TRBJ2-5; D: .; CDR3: CASSLDTGQETQYF; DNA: TGCGCCAGCAGCTTGGATACTGGCCAAGAGACCCAGTACTTC